This T cell receptor (beta chain) came from a study of identical twins. Germline CDR1 and CDR2: SGHAT and FQNNGV. This CDR3 is 18 amino acids long. V was clipped by 4 bases and J by 2 bases; unmatched bases: 14. A single record per CDR3 protein comes from TCRdb applying MiXCR to the 5' RACE reads. The repertoire has roughly 770,000 distinct CDR3 sequences, around a sixth of them found once; the top ten carry about 12%. This clonotype was detected only a few times. Its antigen is as yet unknown. General study results and limits: Zero-insertion results could be subject to partial confounding by invariant MAIT and iNKT cells. Conclusions relied on cross-sectional statistical analysis, not following the same donors.

The sample also formed part of further work on T cells expressing NK-cell markers.

The TCR was taken from a young woman in good health. The rearrangement joins TRBV11-2 to TRBJ2-1; TRBD1 matches at 7 bases. The sequenced material came from PBMCs. Here the CDR3 reads CASSSLLTGKGTYNEQFF. CDR3 nucleotides: TGTGCCAGCAGCTCCTTATTGACAGGGAAGGGAACCTACAATGAGCAGTTCTTC.